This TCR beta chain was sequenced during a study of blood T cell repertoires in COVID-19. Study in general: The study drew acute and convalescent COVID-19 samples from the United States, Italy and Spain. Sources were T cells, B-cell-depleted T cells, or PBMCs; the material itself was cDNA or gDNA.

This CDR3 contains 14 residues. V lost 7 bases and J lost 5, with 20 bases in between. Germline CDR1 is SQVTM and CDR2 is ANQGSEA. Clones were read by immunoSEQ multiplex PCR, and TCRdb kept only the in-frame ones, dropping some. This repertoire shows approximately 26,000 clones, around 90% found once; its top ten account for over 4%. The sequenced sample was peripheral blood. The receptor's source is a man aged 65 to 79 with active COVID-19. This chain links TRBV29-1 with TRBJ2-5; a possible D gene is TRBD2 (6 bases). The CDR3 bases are TGCAGCGCCCCGTCCCGAGCGGGTCTCGAGACCCAGTACTTC. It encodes CSAPSRAGLETQYF.